This T cell receptor (beta chain) was captured in a study of regulatory and conventional T cells in RAG deficiency. Study-wide results and limits: Treg unique TCR beta sequences were approximately 100-fold fewer in Omenn syndrome and CID/AS patients than controls. Shorter CDR3s in all patient subsets; >80% Treg-Tconv overlap in Omenn. These Omenn syndrome Treg sorts may hold peripherally activated cells instead.

This clone was detected only a few times. The antigen is undetermined. Conventional CD4+ T cells were sorted from blood as CD25-low CD127-high cells. The assay was immunoSEQ multiplex PCR, and TCRdb's table has in-frame clones only and misses some. This table holds roughly 29,000 clones, over 90% found once. These same data were also listed under a study on regulatory T cells. Per that study: The primer mix had 52 TRBV and 13 TRBJ primers. Patient repertoires had restricted TRB V-J pairs and skewed V and J usage, most in Tregs.

This TCR came from a human donor in good health. Sequencing was done on a sample of CD25- CD4+ T cells sorted from blood.

In DNA, the CDR3 is TGCGCCAGCAGCCGGGACAGCTCTGGAAACACCATATATTTT. This codes for CASSRDSSGNTIYF. This chain connects TRBV10-1 to TRBJ1-3; 7 bases are shared with TRBD1. CDR3 length equals 14 residues. The ends lost 6 bases at V and 0 bases at J; junction bases unmatched: 2. Germline CDR1 and CDR2: WNHNN and SYGVQD (reference sequence).